This TCR beta chain is drawn from a study of CD8+ T cells in alopecia areata. Study results and caveats: For patients receiving tofacitinib, scalp clonality and expanded CD8+ clones among the top 100 significantly decreased. Clonality in lesional scalp, especially alopecia totalis/universalis, exceeded that of normal scalp.

About this clone itself: Its antigen is unidentified.

RNA, once extracted, was reverse transcribed into cDNA for use as the sequencing template. Sequencing used immunoSEQ multiplex PCR; TCRdb keeps in-frame clones, though not all of them. The sample contains about 190,000 clones, under 70% of which appear only once. Treatment specified: oral pan-JAK inhibitor, 5-10 mg twice daily. The germline V gene encodes CDR1 MNHEY and CDR2 SMNVEV (reference sequence). The CDR3 is made up of 13 amino acids. V was trimmed by 8 bases and J by 2 bases, leaving 11 bases between them. Specimen: CD4+ T cells sorted from blood, collected at week 4, from a patient treated with tofacitinib. This TCR was sampled from a human donor with alopecia areata. The genes are TRBV27 and TRBJ2-3, with D unclear. CDR3 nucleotides: TGTGCCAGCTTGCTCGAACTCACAGATACGCAGTATTTT. This translates into CASLLELTDTQYF.